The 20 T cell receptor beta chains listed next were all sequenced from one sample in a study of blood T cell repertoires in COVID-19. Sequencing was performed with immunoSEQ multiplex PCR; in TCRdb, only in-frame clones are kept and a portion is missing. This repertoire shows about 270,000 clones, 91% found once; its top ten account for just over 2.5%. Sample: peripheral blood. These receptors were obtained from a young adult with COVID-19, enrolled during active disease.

CDR3 bases: TGTGCCAGCAGCCCAGCTACAGGGGCCCGCCGCCTCCTGAACACCGGGGAGCTGTTTTTT. Protein product: CASSPATGARRLLNTGELFF. The chain combines TRBV6-6 with TRBJ2-2, with 7 bases matching TRBD1. After removal of 6 bases from V and 1 base from J, the junction contained 20 bases not matched to a gene. The length of the CDR3 is 20 residues. Germline V lookup: CDR1 MNHNY, CDR2 SVGAGI (reference sequence).

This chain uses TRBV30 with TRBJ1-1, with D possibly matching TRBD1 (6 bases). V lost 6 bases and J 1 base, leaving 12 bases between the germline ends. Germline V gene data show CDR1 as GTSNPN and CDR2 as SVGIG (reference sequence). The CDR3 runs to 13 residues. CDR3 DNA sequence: TGTGCCTGCGCCTTGGGGGCGAACACTGAAGCTTTCTTT. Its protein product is CACALGANTEAFF.

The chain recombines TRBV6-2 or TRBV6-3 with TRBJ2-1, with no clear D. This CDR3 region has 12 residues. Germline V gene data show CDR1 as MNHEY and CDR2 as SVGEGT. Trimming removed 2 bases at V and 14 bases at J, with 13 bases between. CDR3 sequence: CASSYAAVGKFF. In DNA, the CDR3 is TGTGCCAGCAGTTACGCTGCGGTCGGAAAGTTCTTC.

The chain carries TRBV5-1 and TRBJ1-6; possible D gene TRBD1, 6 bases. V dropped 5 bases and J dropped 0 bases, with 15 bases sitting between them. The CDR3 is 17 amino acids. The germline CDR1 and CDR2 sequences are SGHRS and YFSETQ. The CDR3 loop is CASSQDSPSSYNSPLHF. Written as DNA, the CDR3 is TGCGCCAGCAGTCAGGACAGCCCGAGCTCCTATAATTCACCCCTCCACTTT.

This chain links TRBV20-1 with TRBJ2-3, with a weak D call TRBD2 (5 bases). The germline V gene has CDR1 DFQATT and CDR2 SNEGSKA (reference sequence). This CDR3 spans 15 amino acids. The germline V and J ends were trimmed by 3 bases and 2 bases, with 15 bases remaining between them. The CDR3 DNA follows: TGCAGTGCTAGTGGAGCGGCCCAGTCCACAGATACGCAGTATTTT. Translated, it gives CSASGAAQSTDTQYF.

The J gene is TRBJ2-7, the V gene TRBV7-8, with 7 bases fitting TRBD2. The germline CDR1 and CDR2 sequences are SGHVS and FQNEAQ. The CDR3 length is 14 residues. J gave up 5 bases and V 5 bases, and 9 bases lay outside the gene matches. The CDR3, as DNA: TGTGCCAGCAGCCCCGATATAGGGAGGGACGAGCAGTACTTC. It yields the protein CASSPDIGRDEQYF.

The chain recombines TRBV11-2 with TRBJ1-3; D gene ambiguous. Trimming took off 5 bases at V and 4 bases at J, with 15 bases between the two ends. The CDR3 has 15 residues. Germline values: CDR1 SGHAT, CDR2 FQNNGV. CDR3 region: CASSSLQSSGNTIYF. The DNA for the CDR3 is TGTGCCAGCAGCAGCCTTCAATCCTCCGGAAACACCATATATTTT.

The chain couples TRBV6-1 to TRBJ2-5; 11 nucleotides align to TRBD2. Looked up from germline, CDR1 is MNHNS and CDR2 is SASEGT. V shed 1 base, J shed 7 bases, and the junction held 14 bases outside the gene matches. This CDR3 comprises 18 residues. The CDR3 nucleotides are TGTGCCAGCAGTGAAGGGTCGGCTAGCGGGAGGAGAGAGTCGACCCAGTACTTC. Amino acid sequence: CASSEGSASGRRESTQYF.

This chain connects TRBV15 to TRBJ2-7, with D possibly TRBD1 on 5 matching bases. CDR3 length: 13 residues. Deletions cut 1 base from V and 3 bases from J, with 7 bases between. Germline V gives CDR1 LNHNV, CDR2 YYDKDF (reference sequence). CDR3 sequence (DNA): TGTGCCACCAGCAGAGTCGACAGCTACGAGCAGTACTTC. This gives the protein CATSRVDSYEQYF.

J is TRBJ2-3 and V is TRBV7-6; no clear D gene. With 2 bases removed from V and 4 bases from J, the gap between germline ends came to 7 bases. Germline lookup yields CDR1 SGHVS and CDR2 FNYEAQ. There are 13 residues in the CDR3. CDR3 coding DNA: TGTGCCAGCAGCTTAAGCGTCGCAGATACGCAGTATTTT. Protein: CASSLSVADTQYF.

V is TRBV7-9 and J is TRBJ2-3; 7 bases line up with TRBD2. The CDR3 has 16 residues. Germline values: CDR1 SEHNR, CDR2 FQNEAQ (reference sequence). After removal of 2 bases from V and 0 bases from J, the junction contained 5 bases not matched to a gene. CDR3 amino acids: CASSLTTGGSTDTQYF. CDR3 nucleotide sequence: TGTGCCAGCAGCTTAACGACGGGAGGCAGCACAGATACGCAGTATTTT. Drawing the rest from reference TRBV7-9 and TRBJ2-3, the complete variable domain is DTGVSQNPRHKITKRGQNVTFRCDPISEHNRLYWYRQTLGQGPEFLTYFQNEAQLEKSRLLSDRFSAERPKGSFSTLEIQRTEQGDSAMYLCASSLTTGGSTDTQYFGPGTRLTVL.

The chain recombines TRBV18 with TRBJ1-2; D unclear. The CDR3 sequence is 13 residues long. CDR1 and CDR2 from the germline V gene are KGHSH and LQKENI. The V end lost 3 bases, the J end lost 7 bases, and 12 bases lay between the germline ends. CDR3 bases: TGTGCCAGCTCACCTCCGGGTCAAAGTGGCTACACCTTC. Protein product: CASSPPGQSGYTF.

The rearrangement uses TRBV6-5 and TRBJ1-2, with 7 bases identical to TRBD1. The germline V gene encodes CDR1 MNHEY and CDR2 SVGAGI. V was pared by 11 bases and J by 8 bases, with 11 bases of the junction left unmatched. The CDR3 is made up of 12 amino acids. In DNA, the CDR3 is TGTGCCGGAACGACAGGGTTTGACGGCTACACCTTC. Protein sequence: CAGTTGFDGYTF.

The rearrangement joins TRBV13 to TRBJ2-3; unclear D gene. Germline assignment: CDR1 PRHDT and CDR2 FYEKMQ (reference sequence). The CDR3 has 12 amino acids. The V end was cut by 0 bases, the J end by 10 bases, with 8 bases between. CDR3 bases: TGTGCCAGCAGCTTAGGCCGCGCTCCGCAGTATTTT. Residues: CASSLGRAPQYF.

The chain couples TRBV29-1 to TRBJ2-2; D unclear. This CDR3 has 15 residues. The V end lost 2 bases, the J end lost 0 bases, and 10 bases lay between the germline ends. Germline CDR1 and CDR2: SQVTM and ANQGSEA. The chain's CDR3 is CSVEYDNANTGELFF. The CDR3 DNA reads TGCAGCGTTGAATACGACAATGCGAACACCGGGGAGCTGTTTTTT.

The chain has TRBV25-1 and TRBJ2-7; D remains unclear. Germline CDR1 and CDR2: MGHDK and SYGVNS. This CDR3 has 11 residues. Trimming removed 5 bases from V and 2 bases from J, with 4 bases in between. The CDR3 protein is CASSSTYEQYF. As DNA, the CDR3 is TGTGCCAGCAGTTCTACCTACGAGCAGTACTTC.

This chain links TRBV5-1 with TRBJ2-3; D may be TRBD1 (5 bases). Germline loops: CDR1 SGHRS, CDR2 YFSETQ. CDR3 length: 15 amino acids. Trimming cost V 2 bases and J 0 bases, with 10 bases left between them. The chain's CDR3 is CASSFKGSSTDTQYF. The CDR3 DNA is TGCGCCAGCAGCTTCAAGGGGTCTAGCACAGATACGCAGTATTTT.

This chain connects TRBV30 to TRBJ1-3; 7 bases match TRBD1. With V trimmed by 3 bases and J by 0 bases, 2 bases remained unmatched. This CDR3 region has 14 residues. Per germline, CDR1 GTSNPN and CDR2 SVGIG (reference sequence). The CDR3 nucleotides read TGTGCCTGGAGCAACAGGGGCTCTGGAAACACCATATATTTT. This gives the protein CAWSNRGSGNTIYF.

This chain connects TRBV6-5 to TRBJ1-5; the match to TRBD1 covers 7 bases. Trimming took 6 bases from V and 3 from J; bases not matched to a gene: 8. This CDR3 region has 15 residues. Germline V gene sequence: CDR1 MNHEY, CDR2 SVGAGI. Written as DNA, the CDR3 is TGTGCCAGCAGCACAAACAGGGGTATCAATCAGCCCCAGCATTTT. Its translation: CASSTNRGINQPQHF.

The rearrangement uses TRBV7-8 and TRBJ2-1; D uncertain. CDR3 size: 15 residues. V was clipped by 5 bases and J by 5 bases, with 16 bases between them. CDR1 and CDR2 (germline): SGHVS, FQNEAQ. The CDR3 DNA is TGTGCCAGCAGCCCACTTAATGGGCCGGACAATGAGCAGTTCTTC. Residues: CASSPLNGPDNEQFF. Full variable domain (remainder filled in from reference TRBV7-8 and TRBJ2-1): GAGVSQSPRYKVAKRGQDVALRCDPISGHVSLFWYQQALGQGPEFLTYFQNEAQLDKSGLPSDRFFAERPEGSVSTLKIQRTQQEDSAVYLCASSPLNGPDNEQFFGPGTRLTVL.